The rows below give T cell receptor beta chains drawn from one sample of a study of blood T cell repertoires in COVID-19. Libraries were prepared by immunoSEQ multiplex PCR; TCRdb keeps only in-frame clonotypes and omits some of them. The sample carries about 140,000 clones, 84% recorded once. Sequenced sample: PBMCs or T cells enriched from blood (not recorded which). These receptor sequences come from a woman aged 18-29 years who had been exposed to COVID-19. CDR3s include the opening cysteine and the closing phenylalanine or tryptophan.

V gene: TRBV20-1; CDR3 protein: CSARVRSEAFF
V gene: TRBV28; CDR3 protein: CASSLRTSGANEQFF
V gene: TRBV27; CDR3 protein: CASSLFGGEDTEAFF
V gene: TRBV19; CDR3 protein: CASSPRETGNEQFF
V gene: TRBV19; CDR3 protein: CASSMVTPGELFF
V gene: TRBV28; CDR3 protein: CASSLVPRGIIYFTDTQYF
V gene: TRBV4-1; CDR3 protein: CASSQDRLAGGGAYEQYF
V gene: TRBV7-3; CDR3 protein: CASTPVYQPQHF
V gene: TRBV11-2; CDR3 protein: CASSLDLPSVETQYF
V gene: TRBV7-2; CDR3 protein: CASSLKPPRGGRSTEAFF
V gene: TRBV10-2; CDR3 protein: CASSETSASYNEQFF
V gene: TRBV18; CDR3 protein: CASSLRRGTTGELFF
V gene: TRBV9; CDR3 protein: CASSPDSRNIQYF
V gene: TRBV27; CDR3 protein: CASSLSTEGQSQHF
V gene: TRBV11-2; CDR3 protein: CASSPLSRGRAGTGELFF
V gene: TRBV18; CDR3 protein: CASSPNADSREKLFF
V gene: TRBV12-3/TRBV12-4; CDR3 protein: CASSLLQGTEAFF
V gene: TRBV19; CDR3 protein: CASSMRGSGYGYTF
V gene: TRBV6-5; CDR3 protein: CASTQPGQGSDEQFF
V gene: TRBV28; CDR3 protein: CASSLLSAGYQPQHF
V gene: TRBV2; CDR3 protein: CASSVNNYEQYF
V gene: TRBV21-1; CDR3 protein: CASSAILKGSSYNSPLHF
V gene: TRBV4-1; CDR3 protein: CASSHETLNEQYF
V gene: TRBV11-2; CDR3 protein: CASRTDSSYNSPLHF
V gene: TRBV19; CDR3 protein: CASSALGTTSYNEQFF